These 12 T cell receptor beta chains were all obtained from the same sample, sequenced in a study of T cells in Graves' hyperthyroidism and ophthalmopathy (dated by TCRdb to between 2018 and 2021). Libraries were built with multiplex PCR. The listed sequencing device is Illumina HiSeq 2000. TCR beta CDR3 regions were amplified from RNA transcripts. A first-round RT-PCR of the TCR CDR3 used the HTBI primer set with the Qiagen OneStep RT-PCR kit. TCRdb took the public reads, trimmed them with fastp at Q25, ran MiXCR for clone calling and kept in-frame beta chains. Entries that share a CDR3 protein sequence are merged under the most common genes and DNA. The sample profile shows hundreds of thousands of distinct CDR3 sequences; about 14% of them were found once. The top ten hold around 13% of the sample. Sequenced material: blood. The receptors here all came from a woman in her 50s with Graves' ophthalmopathy.

Many counts were recorded for this clonotype. This CDR3 reads CASSFSGTGTYEQYF. The CDR3 coding sequence is TGTGCCAGCAGTTTCTCCGGGACAGGGACCTACGAGCAGTACTTC. The chain recombines TRBV27 with TRBJ2-7; 9 bases line up with TRBD1. The CDR3 length is 15 residues. V trimming: 3 bases; J trimming: 2 bases; junction bases outside the gene matches: 5. Germline CDR1 is MNHEY and CDR2 is SMNVEV (reference sequence).

This clonotype was detected only a few times. CDR3: CSVVAGGPWDEQFF. The CDR3 DNA sequence: TGCAGCGTTGTGGCGGGAGGGCCTTGGGATGAGCAGTTCTTC. V is TRBV29-1 and J is TRBJ2-1; the match to TRBD2 covers 9 bases. The CDR3 loop spans 14 amino acids. V lost 4 bases, J lost 8 bases, and 9 bases stayed unmatched. The germline V gene has CDR1 SQVTM and CDR2 ANQGSEA.

This clonotype was seen a few times. This chain links TRBV28 with TRBJ2-1; 9 bases fit TRBD2. This CDR3 spans 17 amino acids. The germline V gene has CDR1 MDHEN and CDR2 SYDVKM. J was trimmed by 0 bases and V by 1 base; bases with no gene match: 4. CDR3 amino acids: CASSLYASGASYNEQFF. DNA of the CDR3: TGTGCCAGCAGTTTATATGCTAGCGGGGCCTCCTACAATGAGCAGTTCTTC.

The chain employs TRBV2 and TRBJ1-1; D is unclear. Germline-derived CDR1 and CDR2 are SNHLY and FYNNEI. The ends were cut back, 7 bases at V and 5 bases at J, with 8 bases in the middle. The CDR3 loop spans 11 amino acids. The CDR3 loop reads CASNRDTEAFF. DNA of the CDR3: TGTGCCAGCAATCGGGATACTGAAGCTTTCTTT.

In regard to this clonotype: This may stem from a read error, because a much larger clone lies one nucleotide away. This chain's CDR3 is CSADGSWDSTDTQYF. The CDR3 nucleotides read TGCAGTGCTGACGGCTCGTGGGACAGCACAGATACGCAGTATTTT. V is TRBV20-1 and J is TRBJ2-3; TRBD1 or TRBD2 may be the D gene (5 bases each). Trimming removed 5 bases from V and 0 bases from J, with 15 bases in between. From germline, CDR1 is DFQATT and CDR2 SNEGSKA (reference sequence). This CDR3 region has 15 residues.

This clonotype was recorded at least ten times. This rearrangement joins TRBV29-1 to TRBJ2-7, with a tentative D call TRBD2 (5 bases). CDR1 is SQVTM and CDR2 is ANQGSEA in the germline V gene. The CDR3 runs 14 residues. The V end was cut by 6 bases, the J end by 2 bases, with 17 bases between. The CDR3 nucleotides read TGCAGCGTCGAGTCTCGCGGGTTTCCCTACGAGCAGTACTTC. This codes for CSVESRGFPYEQYF.

V is TRBV6-5 and J is TRBJ2-3; D perhaps matches TRBD2 (5 bases). The germline V gene encodes CDR1 MNHEY and CDR2 SVGAGI. V lost 2 bases and J lost 0, with 12 bases in between. The CDR3 contains 16 residues. CDR3 residues: CASSYPRGASTDTQYF. CDR3 DNA sequence: TGTGCCAGCAGTTACCCCCGGGGAGCTAGCACAGATACGCAGTATTTT.

This clonotype was seen many times. V is TRBV6-2 or TRBV6-3 and J is TRBJ2-7, with 8 positions matching TRBD2. The CDR3 length is 16 residues. V shed 0 bases, J shed 3 bases, and the junction held 7 bases outside the gene matches. Germline CDR1 reads MNHEY; CDR2 reads SVGEGT. CDR3 region: CASSYSVTSGLYEQYF. For the CDR3, the DNA is TGTGCCAGCAGTTACTCTGTAACTAGCGGCCTCTACGAGCAGTACTTC.

This clonotype was counted many times. This rearrangement joins TRBV12-3 or TRBV12-4 to TRBJ1-5; the match to TRBD1 covers 7 bases. V shed 3 bases, J shed 1 base, and the junction held 0 bases outside the gene matches. The CDR3 totals 14 residues. This chain's CDR3 is CASSLTGSNQPQHF. In DNA form, the CDR3 reads TGTGCCAGCAGTTTGACAGGGAGCAATCAGCCCCAGCATTTT.

The chain carries TRBV5-4 and TRBJ2-2; 8 nucleotides match TRBD2. This CDR3 has 16 residues. Germline V gene lookup returns CDR1 SGHNT and CDR2 YYREEE (reference sequence). J lost 1 base, V lost 4 bases, and 6 bases had no gene match. The CDR3 nucleotides read TGTGCCAGCAGCCTCAAGCGGGAGAGGAACACCGGGGAGCTGTTTTTT. Its protein product is CASSLKRERNTGELFF.

This clonotype was seen many times. The V gene is TRBV28, the J gene TRBJ1-6; unclear D gene. The germline V and J ends were trimmed by 0 bases and 7 bases, with 13 bases remaining between them. Germline V gene lookup returns CDR1 MDHEN and CDR2 SYDVKM. This CDR3 has 16 residues. The CDR3 sequence: CASSLWTLRGNSPLHF. Here the CDR3 DNA reads TGTGCCAGCAGTTTATGGACCTTACGGGGAAATTCACCCCTCCACTTT.

This clonotype occurred once. The chain joins TRBV6-2 or TRBV6-3 to TRBJ2-7; TRBD2 matches at 9 bases. The length of the CDR3 is 13 residues. V lost 6 bases to trimming and J lost 6 bases; unmatched junction nucleotides: 6. Germline-derived CDR1 and CDR2 are MNHEY and SVGEGT. CDR3 in DNA: TGTGCCAGCAGGGGGCTAGCGGGATGCGAGCAGTACTTC. Translating gives CASRGLAGCEQYF.